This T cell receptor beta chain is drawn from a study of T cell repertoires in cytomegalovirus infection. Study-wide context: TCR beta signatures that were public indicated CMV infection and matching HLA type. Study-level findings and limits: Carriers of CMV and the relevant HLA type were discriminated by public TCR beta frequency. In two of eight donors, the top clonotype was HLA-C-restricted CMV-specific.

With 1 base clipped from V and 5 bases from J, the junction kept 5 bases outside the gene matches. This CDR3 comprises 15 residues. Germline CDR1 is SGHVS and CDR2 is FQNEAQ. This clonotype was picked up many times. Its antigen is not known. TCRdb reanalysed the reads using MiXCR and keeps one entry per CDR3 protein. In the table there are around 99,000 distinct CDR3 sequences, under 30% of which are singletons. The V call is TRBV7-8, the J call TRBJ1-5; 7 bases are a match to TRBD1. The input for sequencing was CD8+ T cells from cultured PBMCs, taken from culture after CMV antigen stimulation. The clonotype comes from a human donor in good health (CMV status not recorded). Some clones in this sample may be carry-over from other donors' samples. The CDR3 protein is CASSLVGGQDQPQHF. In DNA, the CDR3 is TGTGCCAGCAGCTTAGTAGGCGGACAGGATCAGCCCCAGCATTTT.